This TCR beta chain comes out of a study of CD8+ T cells in alopecia areata. Study overall: In an open-label trial, patients got 5 to 10 mg tofacitinib twice daily. Study findings and constraints: While tofacitinib was given, many expanded lesional clones persisted in scalp and blood. Lesional scalp displayed greater clonality than normal scalp, most notably in alopecia totalis/universalis. Scalp clonality and expanded CD8+ clones among the top 100 were significantly decreased by tofacitinib.

Concerning this clone: Its antigen is as yet unknown. Other DNA sequences in this sample translate to the same CDR3.

As to treatment: oral pan-JAK inhibitor, 5-10 mg twice daily. As the sequencing template, cDNA was produced by extracting RNA and reverse transcribing it. Assay: immunoSEQ multiplex PCR; the TCRdb copy retains only in-frame clones and omits some. The data contain a few hundred thousand clones, roughly two fifths of them singletons. Source: CD4+ T cells sorted from blood, taken at roughly week 30, from a patient treated with tofacitinib. The sequence was obtained from a human donor with alopecia areata.

CDR3 sequence (DNA): TGCAGTGCCGGACTAGCGAGCGAGCAGTACTTC. It encodes CSAGLASEQYF. J is TRBJ2-7 and V is TRBV20-1, with 9 bases matching TRBD2. The CDR3 contains 11 residues. CDR1 is DFQATT and CDR2 is SNEGSKA in the germline V gene (reference sequence). V shed 6 bases, J shed 6 bases, and the junction held 3 bases outside the gene matches.